The T cell receptor (beta chain) described here comes from a study of vaccination effects on CD4 cells after COVID-19 (dated 2022 in TCRdb). In terms of the full investigation: To identify antigen-specific CD4+ T cell clonotypes by their expansion, the ViraFEST assay first stimulated PBMC with viral peptide pools and then applied TCR sequencing. The study compared SARS-CoV-2 spike-specific CD4+ TCR repertoires before and after mRNA vaccination in COVID-19 convalescent patients and infection-naive vaccine recipients. Post-vaccine samples across the study were collected a median of 72 days after the second dose, with a range of 14 to 241. Approximately 2 million PBMC per well were cultured in IMDM with about 4.8% human AB serum, 10 IU/ml IL-2 and gentamicin, plus 10 ug/ml peptides. Cultures from other donors in the study were sequenced with the Oncomine TCR Beta short-read assay on an Illumina iSeq 100. A total of 9 to 11 COVID-19 convalescent patients and a few SARS-CoV-2-naive healthy vaccine recipients were included in the full study.

After about 10 days of culture, CD4+ T cells were isolated with the EasySep CD4+ T cell isolation kit. Two doses of either the BNT162b2 or the mRNA-1273 mRNA SARS-CoV-2 vaccine were administered to participants. Healthy vaccine recipients had no prior SARS-CoV-2 infection, confirmed by negative nucleocapsid antibodies before and after vaccination. On days 3 and 7, half of the culture medium was replaced with fresh IL-2-containing medium. Each peptide stimulation condition was cultured in triplicate wells unless otherwise noted. Using Ficoll-Paque Plus gradient centrifugation, PBMC were separated from whole blood and then either used fresh or cryopreserved at -140C. Genomic DNA was extracted from cultured CD4+ T cells with the QIAamp micro DNA kit. A note on this clone: The specificity of this receptor is unknown. Base qualities are missing; no much larger clone stands one base away.

Overall study results and their limits: In healthy vaccine recipients, vaccine-induced clones were almost all SARS-CoV-2 mono-reactive, with only 1 of 255 being cross-reactive with common cold coronaviruses. At late post-vaccination timepoints, both infection-induced and vaccine-induced clones showed marked clonal contraction, consistent with waning T cell responses. Only a small number of convalescent patients were included, and no early post-infection timepoints were available, which limited the study.

The CDR3 goes from the cysteine to the phenylalanine over 17 residues. Solely the CDR3 DNA is kept, with 51 bases framed from the first base. CDR1 and CDR2 (KGHDR, SFDVKD) derive from the germline V gene. V lost 1 base and J lost 3 bases, and the count of bases not matched to a germline gene is 6. The method behind the library was the immunoSEQ multiplex PCR assay. DNA from the cultured and isolated CD4+ T cells underwent TCR beta CDR3 sequencing. As for the original processing: Non-productive TCR sequences were removed and reads were trimmed to the CDR3 region, keeping CDR3s of at least 7 amino acids. The MANAFEST web app was used to pick out antigen-specific clonotypes by comparing their expansion in peptide wells with that in reference cultures. To be called positive, a clone needed expansion at FDR<0.05 compared with the reference and with all other wells, an odds ratio greater than 5, and a frequency greater than 0.1% in two replicate wells. Clonotypes significantly expanded in SARS-CoV-2 spike wells and in at least one common cold coronavirus spike condition were defined as cross-reactive. Using the stringdist R package, CDR3 similarity was measured by Levenshtein distance, and unrooted trees were constructed with ape in R 3.6.1. As stored in TCRdb, this immuneACCESS dataset retains in-frame rearrangements with V and J assigned. A fraction of the clones does not appear; measured against another copy, unresolved V genes explain less than half of the discrepancy, and the remainder lacks a known reason. The V and J calls and the clone size are those of that table, but D and trimming were determined from the DNA. The sample table shows just under 75,000 clones, and 73% are seen once. The ten largest clones capture around 2.1% of the sample.

The chain couples TRBV24-1 to TRBJ1-2, and TRBD1 aligns with 11 junction nucleotides. The receptor was isolated from a human donor who received a COVID-19 vaccine. The sequencing here drew on CD4+ T cells from PBMCs cultured without peptide, taken after COVID-19 vaccination. Here the CDR3 is given as CATSDFVWDRGDYGYTF. The base sequence is TGTGCCACCAGTGATTTTGTATGGGACAGGGGGGACTATGGCTACACCTTC.